The entry that follows covers one T cell receptor (beta chain) sequence. The antigen remains undetermined. This specimen belongs to a study of blood T cells in healthy people across ages. Healthy Caucasian individuals from Russia aged roughly 6 to 90 were enrolled as donors. Study-wide results and caveats: Diversity estimated from one million T cells was considered an underestimate. The long-lived group displayed more naive CD4+ cells, plus higher diversity, than the aged donors did.

V was cut by 5 bases and J by 8 bases, with 13 bases left in between. Per germline, CDR1 SGHTA and CDR2 FQGNSA. The CDR3 totals 13 residues. Combining a sample-barcoded 5' primer with a J-beta primer mix, a second PCR ran for roughly 7 to 12 cycles. Carrying 12 random nucleotides, a template-switch adaptor labeled each individual cDNA molecule. TCRdb recomputed calls from the 5' RACE reads with MiXCR, one row per CDR3 protein. Of around 1.5 million distinct CDR3 sequences listed, approximately 59% are singletons. This sequence was found in a man younger than 30 in good health. The chain carries TRBV7-2 and TRBJ2-1; tentative D call: TRBD2 (6 bases). Sequenced: blood. The CDR3 here is CASSGGLKDEQFF. The DNA for the CDR3 is TGTGCCAGCAGCGGGGGACTGAAGGATGAGCAGTTCTTC.